This T cell receptor beta chain is from a study of monozygotic twins with inflammatory bowel disease. Starting material for each TCR library was 3,000 to 3,500 ng of total RNA. Template switching added UMIs carrying a 6-nucleotide sample barcode. TCRdb reprocessed the 5' RACE reads, with one entry per CDR3 protein and no DNA. The sample spans about 200,000 distinct CDR3 sequences; the ten largest clones claim roughly 7.7%. Study-level results: Healthy twins showed more clonotype sharing with others than IBD patients, especially patients with disease activity.

The CDR3 length is 14 residues. The germline CDR1 and CDR2 sequences are SGHRS and YFSETQ. Remarks on this clonotype: As yet, its antigen is unknown.

Sequencing was performed on blood. The chain has TRBV5-1 and TRBJ1-1; checking the TCRdb D call of TRBD1 is not possible without DNA. The TCR originated in a human donor with ulcerative colitis or Crohn's disease, or a healthy co-twin of an affected twin (not recorded which). CDR3 residues: CASSSQTGNTEAFF.